These 26 T cell receptor beta chains originate from one sample sequenced in a study of OX40 agonist ivuxolimab in advanced cancers. Libraries were prepared by immunoSEQ multiplex PCR; TCRdb keeps only in-frame clonotypes and omits some of them. The data contain tens of thousands of clones, less than 95% of them seen just once; the ten biggest clones take up 0.25% to 0.35%. The sequencing used CD4+ or CD8+ T cells sorted from blood, collected in a trial of the OX40 agonist ivuxolimab. These receptors were collected from an adult with an advanced solid tumor such as melanoma, head and neck, liver or kidney cancer.

J is TRBJ2-1 and V is TRBV7-9; 7 bases agree with TRBD2. The V segment lost 5 bases and the J segment 3 bases; nucleotides outside the gene matches: 10. The CDR3 extends over 16 amino acids. The V gene's germline CDR1 is SEHNR and CDR2 FQNEAQ (reference sequence). This chain's CDR3 is CASSPDWRGNYNEQFF. In DNA, the CDR3 is TGTGCCAGCAGCCCAGACTGGCGGGGGAACTACAATGAGCAGTTCTTC.

This clone is a singleton in its sample. The chain couples TRBV6-5 to TRBJ1-1, with D perhaps TRBD1 (5 bases). CDR1 and CDR2 from the germline V gene are MNHEY and SVGAGI. This CDR3 comprises 13 residues. The germline V and J ends were trimmed by 10 bases and 1 base, with 13 bases remaining between them. The DNA of the CDR3 is TGTGCCACCAGGGCTGTTGGGAACACTGAAGCTTTCTTT. This gives the protein CATRAVGNTEAFF.

V usage is TRBV19 and J usage is TRBJ1-3; maybe TRBD1 (5 bases). Between the trimmed V and J ends, which lost 6 bases and 7 bases, there was a span of 19 bases. This CDR3 has 15 amino acids. CDR1 LNHDA and CDR2 SQIVND come from the germline V gene (reference sequence). The CDR3 DNA reads TGTGCCAGTAGCCCCAGGGCGGAAAAAGGGAACACCATATATTTT. Translated: CASSPRAEKGNTIYF.

The chain recombines TRBV27 with TRBJ1-6, with D perhaps matching TRBD1 (6 bases). V gave up 8 bases and J gave up 6 bases, with 11 bases separating them. CDR3 size: 13 residues. Germline lookup yields CDR1 MNHEY and CDR2 SMNVEV (reference sequence). The CDR3 DNA follows: TGTGCCAGCCGACGACAGGCTAATTCACCCCTCCACTTT. It codes for CASRRQANSPLHF.

V is TRBV18 and J is TRBJ1-1, with a possible D match to TRBD1 (5 bases). From germline, CDR1 is KGHSH and CDR2 LQKENI. The length of the CDR3 is 16 residues. Trimming shortened V by 2 bases and J by 4 bases, and 17 bases separated the two germline ends. The CDR3 sequence: CASSPALAGRPTEAFF. CDR3 bases: TGTGCCAGCTCACCAGCCCTGGCGGGACGCCCCACTGAAGCTTTCTTT.

The genes are TRBV5-1 and TRBJ2-7, with D perhaps TRBD2 (6 bases). The V end was cut by 7 bases, the J end by 5 bases, with 25 bases between. The CDR3 totals 16 residues. Per germline, CDR1 SGHRS and CDR2 YFSETQ. The chain's CDR3 is CASGSFRGSRVDEQYF. The DNA of the CDR3 is TGCGCCAGCGGTTCTTTCCGGGGGTCTAGAGTCGACGAGCAGTACTTC. Drawing the rest from reference TRBV5-1 and TRBJ2-7, the complete variable domain is KAGVTQTPRYLIKTRGQQVTLSCSPISGHRSVSWYQQTPGQGLQFLFEYFSETQRNKGNFPGRFSGRQFSNSRSEMNVSTLELGDSALYLCASGSFRGSRVDEQYFGPGTRLTVT.

V gene TRBV18 combines with J gene TRBJ2-7, with 9 bases aligning to TRBD1. The CDR3 length is 14 residues. Germline V CDR1 and CDR2: KGHSH, LQKENI. CDR3 sequence: CASAPGTGIYEQYV. CDR3 in DNA: TGTGCCAGCGCACCCGGGACAGGGATCTACGAGCAGTACGTC.

The chain is built from TRBV7-9 and TRBJ2-5, with D maybe TRBD1 (5 bases). V was cut by 1 base and J by 4 bases, with 13 bases left in between. The CDR3 contains 15 residues. CDR1 and CDR2 (germline): SEHNR, FQNEAQ (reference sequence). This CDR3 reads CASSLESAGSETQYF. The CDR3 DNA sequence: TGTGCCAGCAGCTTAGAATCCGCAGGGTCAGAGACCCAGTACTTC. Combining the CDR3 with reference TRBV7-9 and TRBJ2-5 gives the whole variable domain DTGVSQNPRHKITKRGQNVTFRCDPISEHNRLYWYRQTLGQGPEFLTYFQNEAQLEKSRLLSDRFSAERPKGSFSTLEIQRTEQGDSAMYLCASSLESAGSETQYFGPGTRLLVL.

CDR3 amino acids: CASSPGRGSRQPQHF. DNA of the CDR3: TGTGCCAGCAGTCCCGGACGGGGGTCGCGACAGCCCCAGCATTTT. The V call is TRBV28, the J call TRBJ1-5, with D tentatively TRBD1 (5 bases). The CDR3 sequence is 15 residues long. Germline CDR1 reads MDHEN; CDR2 reads SYDVKM. V was clipped by 5 bases and J by 7 bases, with 18 bases between them.

V and J are TRBV7-2 and TRBJ2-7, with D uncertain. Looked up from germline, CDR1 is SGHTA and CDR2 is FQGNSA. Deletions cut 5 bases from V and 0 bases from J, with 8 bases between. This CDR3 is built from 13 residues. In nucleotides, the CDR3 is TGTGCCAGCAGCCGCTATACCTCCTACGAGCAGTACTTC. Protein sequence: CASSRYTSYEQYF.

This chain connects TRBV7-6 to TRBJ1-4; D remains unclear. Germline V lookup: CDR1 SGHVS, CDR2 FNYEAQ. V was shortened by 3 bases and J by 0 bases, with 11 bases between the two germline ends. The CDR3 extends over 16 amino acids. In DNA, the CDR3 is TGTGCCAGCAGCTTCCGGCCCGCGGCAACTAATGAAAAACTGTTTTTT. This codes for CASSFRPAATNEKLFF. The full variable domain, its missing parts supplied by reference TRBV7-6 and TRBJ1-4, is GAGVSQSPRYKVTKRGQDVALRCDPISGHVSLYWYRQALGQGPEFLTYFNYEAQQDKSGLPNDRFSAERPEGSISTLTIQRTEQRDSAMYRCASSFRPAATNEKLFFGSGTQLSVL.

V usage is TRBV5-1 and J usage is TRBJ2-1, with TRBD2 matching 10 bases. The V gene's germline CDR1 is SGHRS and CDR2 YFSETQ. The CDR3 consists of 17 residues. Unmatched junction bases numbered 4, after V lost 0 bases and J lost 1 base. Here the CDR3 reads CASSLASGGVSYNEQFF. In DNA, the CDR3 is TGCGCCAGCAGCTTGGCTAGCGGGGGCGTGTCCTACAATGAGCAGTTCTTC.

CDR3 DNA sequence: TGTGCCAGCGCCTCTGGGCAGGCAAATGAAAAACTGTTTTTT. It yields the protein CASASGQANEKLFF. The chain joins TRBV6-5 to TRBJ1-4; D is uncertain. V was pared by 8 bases and J by 5 bases, with 15 bases between. This CDR3 region has 14 residues. Germline loops: CDR1 MNHEY, CDR2 SVGAGI.

The chain carries TRBV15 and TRBJ2-2; the D gene could be TRBD1 or TRBD2 (6 bases each). CDR1 and CDR2 from the germline V gene are LNHNV and YYDKDF (reference sequence). The germline V and J ends were trimmed by 5 bases and 13 bases, with 20 bases remaining between them. The CDR3 totals 14 residues. CDR3 sequence (DNA): TGTGCCACCAGCTTACCCCAGGGGACGCGGGGGCTGTTTTTT. The encoded protein is CATSLPQGTRGLFF.

This clone was seen a few times. J is TRBJ1-2 and V is TRBV10-3; D is unresolved. From germline, CDR1 is ENHRY and CDR2 SYGVKD. Trimming pared 0 bases from V and 8 bases from J, leaving 16 bases between. The CDR3 runs to 15 residues. The CDR3 is CAISESEGNVGGYTF. The CDR3 DNA reads TGTGCCATCAGTGAGTCAGAAGGGAATGTAGGAGGCTACACCTTC.

V gene TRBV29-1 combines with J gene TRBJ1-2, with TRBD1 identical over 8 bases. The CDR3 sequence is 12 residues long. The ends lost 4 bases at V and 4 bases at J; junction bases unmatched: 2. Germline CDR1 SQVTM, CDR2 ANQGSEA. CDR3 residues: CSVVTGAYGYTF. The CDR3 region has the DNA TGCAGCGTTGTGACAGGGGCCTATGGCTACACCTTC.

The chain couples TRBV6-1 to TRBJ1-1; no clear D gene. This CDR3 region has 15 residues. CDR1 is MNHNS, CDR2 SASEGT, per germline. With 2 bases removed from V and 1 base from J, the gap between germline ends came to 11 bases. As DNA, the CDR3 is TGTGCCAGCAGTGAACGTATCCCCCAGAACACTGAAGCTTTCTTT. Its protein is CASSERIPQNTEAFF.

J is TRBJ2-7 and V is TRBV18; maybe TRBD1 (5 bases). The V gene lost 2 bases and the J gene lost 0 bases, with 11 bases spanning the gap. The germline CDR1 and CDR2 sequences are KGHSH and LQKENI. This CDR3 spans 15 amino acids. In DNA, the CDR3 is TGTGCCAGCTCACCAGGGGTGGGGCTCTCCTACGAGCAGTACGTC. It is translated as CASSPGVGLSYEQYV.

This clone showed up just a few times. The V call is TRBV13, the J call TRBJ1-6; 9 bases map to TRBD1. This CDR3 spans 15 amino acids. The V gene end was trimmed by 5 bases and the J gene end by 7 bases; junction bases not matched to a gene: 6. Looked up from germline, CDR1 is PRHDT and CDR2 is FYEKMQ (reference sequence). For the CDR3, the DNA is TGTGCCAGCAGCATGGCGACAGGGGGGAATTCACCCCTCCACTTT. Translating it yields CASSMATGGNSPLHF.

On this clone itself: Other DNA sequences of this sample code for an identical CDR3. This sequence joins TRBV27 and TRBJ2-7; D is uncertain. CDR1 MNHEY and CDR2 SMNVEV come from the germline V gene (reference sequence). CDR3 length equals 13 residues. Deletions cut 3 bases from V and 2 bases from J, with 8 bases between. In nucleotides, the CDR3 is TGTGCCAGCAGTTTGGTCGGCCCCTACGAGCAGTACTTC. This encodes CASSLVGPYEQYF.

The chain combines TRBV5-1 with TRBJ1-1; D perhaps matches TRBD1 (6 bases). CDR1 and CDR2 (germline): SGHRS, YFSETQ. V was shortened by 1 base and J by 2 bases, with 12 bases between the two germline ends. The CDR3 totals 15 residues. CDR3 sequence reads: CASSLSGTPNTEAFF. In DNA form, the CDR3 reads TGCGCCAGCAGCTTGTCCGGGACACCAAACACTGAAGCTTTCTTT.

The CDR3 DNA follows: TGTGCCAGCAGTTTTCCGTGGCGGGGCCTCCGGAACACTGAAGCTTTCTTT. Its translation is CASSFPWRGLRNTEAFF. The chain joins TRBV27 to TRBJ1-1, with D tentatively TRBD1 (5 bases). Looked up from germline, CDR1 is MNHEY and CDR2 is SMNVEV (reference sequence). Trimming took 3 bases from V and 1 from J, leaving 18 bases between them. The CDR3 runs to 17 residues.

The gene calls are TRBV28 and TRBJ2-3; D gene unclear. V lost 4 bases and J lost 2, with 13 bases in between. CDR1 and CDR2 from the germline V gene are MDHEN and SYDVKM. This CDR3 contains 15 residues. CDR3 protein: CASSSPTSLTDTQYF. For the CDR3, the DNA is TGTGCCAGCAGTTCCCCGACCAGCCTCACAGATACGCAGTATTTT.

V is TRBV6-6 and J is TRBJ2-2; D is perhaps TRBD2 (6 bases). CDR1 MNHNY and CDR2 SVGAGI come from the germline V gene (reference sequence). The V end lost 5 bases, the J end lost 0 bases, and 10 bases lay between the germline ends. The CDR3 totals 15 residues. CDR3 sequence reads: CASSPGGANTGELFF. In nucleotides, the CDR3 is TGTGCCAGCAGTCCCGGGGGAGCGAACACCGGGGAGCTGTTTTTT.

V usage is TRBV15 and J usage is TRBJ2-1; D perhaps matches TRBD2 (6 bases). There are 15 residues in the CDR3. Germline V gene sequence: CDR1 LNHNV, CDR2 YYDKDF (reference sequence). Trimming cost V 3 bases and J 5 bases, with 14 bases left between them. The CDR3 is CATSRGHTGDNEQFF. The CDR3 DNA reads as TGTGCCACCAGCAGGGGTCACACGGGGGACAATGAGCAGTTCTTC.

V and J are TRBV6-1 and TRBJ2-3; 9 positions agree with TRBD2. Germline V gene data show CDR1 as MNHNS and CDR2 as SASEGT. The CDR3 is made up of 14 amino acids. J lost 1 base, V lost 6 bases, and 2 bases had no gene match. CDR3 protein: CASRRTSGTDTQYF. CDR3 in DNA: TGTGCCAGCAGGAGGACTAGCGGCACAGATACGCAGTATTTT.